This T cell receptor (beta chain) derives from a study of shared clonotypes between healthy human individuals. This clone was observed a single time. Germline CDR1 and CDR2: MDHEN and SYDVKM. CDR3 size: 13 residues. V gave up 8 bases and J gave up 4 bases; unmatched junction bases: 4. The protocol was immunoSEQ multiplex PCR, while the TCRdb copy is restricted to in-frame clones and leaves out a portion. The repertoire has under 2.5 million clones, less than 95% of them found once; the top ten carry 0.3% to 0.45%. The chain couples TRBV28 to TRBJ2-1; 8 bases line up with TRBD2. This receptor was taken from a man between 18 and 35 years old in good health. Some clones in this sample may be carry-over from other donors' samples. The sample comprised naive CD4+ T cells from PBMCs. Subset of the sample: CD45RA+ positively selected. DNA of the CDR3: TGTGCCAGCCTATTAGCGGGATACAATGAGCAGTTCTTC. Residues: CASLLAGYNEQFF.